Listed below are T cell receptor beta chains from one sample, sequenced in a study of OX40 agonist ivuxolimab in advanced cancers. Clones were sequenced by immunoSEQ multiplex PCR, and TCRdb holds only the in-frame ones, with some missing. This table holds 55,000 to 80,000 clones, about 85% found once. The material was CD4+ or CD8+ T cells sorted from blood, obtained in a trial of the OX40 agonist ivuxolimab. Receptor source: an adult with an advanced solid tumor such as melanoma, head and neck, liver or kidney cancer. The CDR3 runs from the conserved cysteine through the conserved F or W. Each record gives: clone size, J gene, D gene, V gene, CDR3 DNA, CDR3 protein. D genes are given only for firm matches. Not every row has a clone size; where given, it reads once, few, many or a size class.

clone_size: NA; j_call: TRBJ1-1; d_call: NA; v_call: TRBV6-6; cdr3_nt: TGTGCCAGCACCCCCGGCACTGAAGCTTTCTTT; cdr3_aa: CASTPGTEAFF
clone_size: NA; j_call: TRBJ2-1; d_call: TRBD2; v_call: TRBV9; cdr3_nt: TGTGCCAGTCGACCGATCGGGCTAGCGGACCATAAAAACAATGAGCAGTTCTTC; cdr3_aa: CASRPIGLADHKNNEQFF
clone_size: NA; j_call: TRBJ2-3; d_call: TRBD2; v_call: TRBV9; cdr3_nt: TGTGCCAGCAGCGTAGCACCTAGCGGGGGGGTGTATACGCAGTATTTT; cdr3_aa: CASSVAPSGGVYTQYF
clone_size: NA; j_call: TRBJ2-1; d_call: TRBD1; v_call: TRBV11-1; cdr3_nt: TGTGCCAGCAGCTTCGACAGGGGGGCCTACAATGAGCAGTTCTTC; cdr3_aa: CASSFDRGAYNEQFF
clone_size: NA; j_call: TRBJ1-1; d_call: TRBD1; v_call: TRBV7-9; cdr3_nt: TGTGCCAGCAGCAACCGGGACAGCACTGAAGCTTTCTTT; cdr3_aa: CASSNRDSTEAFF
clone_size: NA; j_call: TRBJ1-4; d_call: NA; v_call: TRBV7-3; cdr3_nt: TGTGCCAGCAGCCCTGGAAGCGGGGAAAAACTGTTTTTT; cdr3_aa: CASSPGSGEKLFF
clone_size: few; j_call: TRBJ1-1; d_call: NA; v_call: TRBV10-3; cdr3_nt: TGTGCCATCAGTTTGACGGAGAACACTGAAGCTTTCTTT; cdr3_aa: CAISLTENTEAFF
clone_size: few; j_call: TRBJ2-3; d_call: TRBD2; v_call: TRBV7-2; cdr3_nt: TGTGCCAGCAGCATTGGGACTAGCGGGGGGGCCTGGGATACGCAGTATTTT; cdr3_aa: CASSIGTSGGAWDTQYF
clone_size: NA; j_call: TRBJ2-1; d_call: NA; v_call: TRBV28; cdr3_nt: TGTGCCAGCAGCATACCCAGCGGTGAGCAGTTCTTC; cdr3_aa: CASSIPSGEQFF
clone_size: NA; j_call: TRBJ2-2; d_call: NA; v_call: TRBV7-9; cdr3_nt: TGTGCCAGCAGCCGTTACTCACAGGGGAGGACCGGGGAGCTGTTTTTT; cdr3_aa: CASSRYSQGRTGELFF
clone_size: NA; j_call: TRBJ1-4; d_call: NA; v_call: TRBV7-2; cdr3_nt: TGTGCCAGCAGCCCAGGGATTAATGAAAAACTGTTTTTT; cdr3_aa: CASSPGINEKLFF
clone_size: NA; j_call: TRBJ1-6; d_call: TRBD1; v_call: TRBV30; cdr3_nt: TGTGCCTGGAATGGGAGAGGGGGCGCCTGGGTTTATAATTCACCCCTCCACTTT; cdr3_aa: CAWNGRGGAWVYNSPLHF
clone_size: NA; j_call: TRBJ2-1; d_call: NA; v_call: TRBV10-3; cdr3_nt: TGTGCCATCTTAGGGTCCTACAATGAGCAGTTCTTC; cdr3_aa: CAILGSYNEQFF
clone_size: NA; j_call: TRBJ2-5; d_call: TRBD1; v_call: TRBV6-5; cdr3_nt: TGTGCCAGCAGTCAAACAGGGGGAGGAGAGACCCAGTACTTC; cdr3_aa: CASSQTGGGETQYF
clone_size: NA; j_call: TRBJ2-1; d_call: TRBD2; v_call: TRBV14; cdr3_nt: TGTGCCAGCAGCCACGATCGGACTAGCGGAGGAAGCCGGTACAATGAGCAGTTCTTC; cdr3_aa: CASSHDRTSGGSRYNEQFF
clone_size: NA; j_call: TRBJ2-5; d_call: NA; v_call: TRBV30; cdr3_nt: TGTGCCTGGAGTGAGGGAGACTACCAAGAGACCCAGTACTTC; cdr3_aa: CAWSEGDYQETQYF
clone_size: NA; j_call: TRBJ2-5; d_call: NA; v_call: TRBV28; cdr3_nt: TGTGCCATCCTCCAAGGGAGAGGAGAGACCCAGTACTTC; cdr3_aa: CAILQGRGETQYF